The subject of this entry is one TCR beta chain. The data originate from a study of control samples from healthy donors and cancer patients. Trimming took 5 bases from V and 5 from J, leaving 16 bases between them. The CDR3 loop spans 15 amino acids. CDR1 LNHDA and CDR2 SQIVND come from the germline V gene (reference sequence). TCRdb's table, derived via immunoSEQ multiplex PCR, lists solely in-frame clones and lacks some. Found here are around 130,000 clones, 85% to 90% of them singletons; the top ten hold approximately 7.5%. The clonotype comes from a man in his fifties with head and neck cancer. Specimen: PBMCs. The chain recombines TRBV19 with TRBJ1-5; D not resolved. Here the CDR3 DNA reads TGTGCCAGTAGTCGATCGAGGCCTCCGGATCAGCCCCAGCATTTT. Protein product: CASSRSRPPDQPQHF.